This entry lists 3 T cell receptor beta chains sequenced from one sample in a study of T cell repertoires in cytomegalovirus infection. TCRdb re-called the reads through MiXCR, storing one row per CDR3 protein. Of roughly 760,000 distinct CDR3 sequences in the sample, approximately 40% were seen once. Specimen: PBMCs. These receptor sequences come from a human donor in good health (CMV status not recorded). Some clones in this sample may be carry-over from other donors' samples.

The chain joins TRBV12-3 or TRBV12-4 to TRBJ2-5; D unresolved. Between the trimmed V and J ends, which lost 4 bases and 4 bases, there was a span of 13 bases. The CDR3 runs 14 residues. The CDR3 DNA reads TGTGCCAGCAGTTCTGGGTCCAAGGGAGAGACCCAGTACTTC. Encoded protein: CASSSGSKGETQYF.

The rearrangement uses TRBV5-1 and TRBJ1-2, with D possibly being TRBD1 (5 bases). Germline assignment: CDR1 SGHRS and CDR2 YFSETQ. CDR3 length equals 14 residues. V shed 4 bases and J shed 6 bases, with 16 bases lying between them. The CDR3 sequence: CASSPARAGNGYTF. The CDR3 region has the DNA TGCGCCAGCAGCCCTGCTAGGGCAGGGAATGGCTACACCTTC.

This sequence joins TRBV4-2 and TRBJ2-2; D not resolved. The CDR3 contains 16 residues. V lost 0 bases and J lost 4, with 12 bases in between. Germline V gene sequence: CDR1 LGHNA, CDR2 YNFKEQ. The CDR3 region is CASSQEAATLTGELFF. In DNA form, the CDR3 reads TGTGCCAGCAGCCAAGAAGCAGCCACCCTCACCGGGGAGCTGTTTTTT.